A single sample is the source of the 21 T cell receptor beta chains below, sequenced in a study of CD8 T cells in ankylosing spondylitis. From the 5' RACE reads, TCRdb called clonotypes with MiXCR, one entry per CDR3 protein. The sample lists more than 250,000 distinct CDR3 sequences; around a tenth were seen once. What was sequenced was blood, either unsorted or a sorted T cell fraction (not recorded which). The receptor source for this set is a female donor with ankylosing spondylitis or in good health (not recorded which).

There are many counts of this clonotype. The V gene is TRBV12-3 or TRBV12-4, the J gene TRBJ1-4; 9 bases agree with TRBD1. V lost 6 bases, J lost 8 bases, and 13 bases stayed unmatched. This CDR3 comprises 16 residues. The CDR3 nucleotides read TGTGCCAGCAGCCCCTCTGAGGGACAGGGAATGGAAAAACTGTTTTTT. Translating gives CASSPSEGQGMEKLFF.

In this sample, this clonotype turned up a few times. This chain links TRBV20-1 with TRBJ2-2; 10 bases are shared with TRBD2. CDR1 and CDR2 (germline): DFQATT, SNEGSKA (reference sequence). V was clipped by 5 bases and J by 7 bases; unmatched bases: 10. This CDR3 is 15 amino acids long. DNA for the CDR3: TGCAGTGCTCCACTCAGCGGGAGGGCCCGCGGGGAGCTGTTTTTT. Translation: CSAPLSGRARGELFF.

This clonotype was seen repeatedly, ten times or more. The rearrangement joins TRBV5-1 to TRBJ2-5, with 7 bases aligning to TRBD1. Germline V gives CDR1 SGHRS, CDR2 YFSETQ. J gave up 2 bases and V 4 bases, and 8 bases lay outside the gene matches. The CDR3 length is 15 residues. The DNA of the CDR3 is TGCGCCAGCAGCCCCAGTCAGGGGGTACAAGAGACCCAGTACTTC. Its translation: CASSPSQGVQETQYF.

This clonotype was picked up many times. J is TRBJ2-3 and V is TRBV20-1, with TRBD2 matching over 8 bases. V gave up 3 bases and J gave up 5 bases; unmatched junction bases: 7. This CDR3 is built from 14 residues. The germline V gene encodes CDR1 DFQATT and CDR2 SNEGSKA (reference sequence). Here the CDR3 DNA reads TGCAGTGCTAGTTCGGGAGGGCCTAGAGATACGCAGTATTTT. Amino acids: CSASSGGPRDTQYF.

This clonotype was recorded many times. Here the CDR3 reads CASRQGLLCFF. In nucleotides, the CDR3 is TGCGCCAGCAGACAGGGACTATTATGCTTCTTC. The chain recombines TRBV4-1 with TRBJ2-1; the D gene is possibly TRBD2 (7 bases). This CDR3 spans 11 amino acids. Germline lookup yields CDR1 MGHRA and CDR2 YSYEKL. The V end lost 6 bases, the J end lost 16 bases, and 16 bases lay between the germline ends.

Ten or more counts support this clonotype. The V call is TRBV29-1, the J call TRBJ2-5, with D possibly TRBD2 on 5 matching bases. With 4 bases removed from V and 4 bases from J, the gap between germline ends came to 7 bases. Germline lookup yields CDR1 SQVTM and CDR2 ANQGSEA. This CDR3 has 11 amino acids. This CDR3 is CSVAEGETQYF. Here the CDR3 DNA reads TGCAGCGTTGCAGAGGGAGAGACCCAGTACTTC.

Many counts were recorded for this clonotype. This chain connects TRBV20-1 to TRBJ2-7; no reliable D call. The ends were cut back, 3 bases at V and 0 bases at J, with 15 bases in the middle. Looked up from germline, CDR1 is DFQATT and CDR2 is SNEGSKA (reference sequence). The CDR3 covers 15 residues. The CDR3 reads CSASPRLINSYEQYF. In DNA form, the CDR3 reads TGCAGTGCTAGCCCCAGGCTTATTAACTCCTACGAGCAGTACTTC.

The table lists this clonotype with many counts. This sequence joins TRBV12-3 or TRBV12-4 and TRBJ2-7; 8 nucleotides align to TRBD1. The V segment lost 8 bases and the J segment 9 bases; nucleotides outside the gene matches: 12. The CDR3 runs 13 residues. The CDR3 spells CASSGQGLLGQYF. The CDR3 coding sequence is TGTGCCAGCTCCGGACAGGGTCTTTTAGGGCAGTACTTC.

This clonotype was recorded a few times. This chain joins TRBV27 and TRBJ1-1, with 12 bases matching TRBD1. The CDR3 has 17 amino acids. Germline-derived CDR1 and CDR2 are MNHEY and SMNVEV (reference sequence). Trimming at V came to 5 bases and at J to 0 bases, leaving 7 bases not matched to a gene. This CDR3 is CASSPNRDRGLNTEAFF. Here the CDR3 DNA reads TGTGCCAGCAGTCCGAACCGGGACAGGGGGCTGAACACTGAAGCTTTCTTT.

Many counts were recorded for this clonotype. J is TRBJ2-1 and V is TRBV20-1; the match to TRBD1 covers 8 bases. Per germline, CDR1 DFQATT and CDR2 SNEGSKA (reference sequence). The CDR3 covers 14 residues. Trimming at V came to 0 bases and at J to 13 bases, leaving 11 bases not matched to a gene. The CDR3 spells CSARDTRTGFGQFF. CDR3 nucleotide sequence: TGCAGTGCTAGAGATACCCGGACAGGGTTCGGTCAGTTCTTC.

This clonotype appeared many times. The chain couples TRBV30 to TRBJ1-2; TRBD1 agrees at 7 bases. Germline V gene lookup returns CDR1 GTSNPN and CDR2 SVGIG (reference sequence). The junction had 12 bases not matched to a gene; V was cut back by 7 bases and J by 4 bases. The CDR3 is 14 amino acids. CDR3 sequence: CALIGQANSYGYTF. The CDR3 DNA follows: TGTGCCTTGATTGGACAGGCCAACTCCTATGGCTACACCTTC.

In this sample, this clonotype turned up a few times. The CDR3 loop reads CSARDTYPANTIYF. The CDR3 bases are TGCAGTGCTAGAGATACCTACCCTGCGAACACCATATATTTT. The V and J genes are TRBV20-1 and TRBJ1-3; D unclear. There are 14 residues in the CDR3. Germline V gene data show CDR1 as DFQATT and CDR2 as SNEGSKA (reference sequence). Deletions cut 0 bases from V and 7 bases from J, with 13 bases between.

J is TRBJ2-7 and V is TRBV12-3 or TRBV12-4; tentative D call: TRBD1 (5 bases). V was cut by 6 bases and J by 3 bases, with 15 bases left in between. This CDR3 has 14 amino acids. For the CDR3, the DNA is TGTGCCAGCAGCAGGCAGGGTGGGTACTACGAGCAGTACTTC. Its protein product is CASSRQGGYYEQYF.

This clonotype was observed many times. The genes are TRBV7-9 and TRBJ2-1; 7 bases agree with TRBD2. From germline, CDR1 is SEHNR and CDR2 FQNEAQ (reference sequence). This CDR3 has 15 amino acids. Trimming took 4 bases from V and 0 from J; bases not matched to a gene: 3. This CDR3 reads CASSSKRGSYNEQFF. The CDR3 nucleotides are TGTGCCAGCAGCTCTAAGCGGGGCTCCTACAATGAGCAGTTCTTC.

The chain uses TRBV7-2 and TRBJ2-3, with D perhaps matching TRBD1 (7 bases). The CDR3 spans 15 residues. V gave up 5 bases and J gave up 2 bases, with 14 bases separating them. Per the germline V gene, CDR1 is SGHTA and CDR2 is FQGNSA. CDR3: CASSPQGGSTDTQYF. The CDR3 DNA is TGTGCCAGCAGCCCTCAGGGGGGCTCCACAGATACGCAGTATTTT.

This clonotype was counted at least ten times. The rearrangement links TRBV5-1 to TRBJ2-1, with 8 bases matching TRBD2. The V and J ends lost 2 bases and 0 bases, in that order; junction bases with no gene match: 1. Germline V gene data show CDR1 as SGHRS and CDR2 as YFSETQ. The CDR3 has 15 residues. The CDR3 here is CASSLSGGSYNEQFF. DNA for the CDR3: TGCGCCAGCAGCTTAAGCGGGGGCTCCTACAATGAGCAGTTCTTC.

In its sample, this clonotype was seen many times. The chain employs TRBV20-1 and TRBJ2-7; D uncertain. CDR1 is DFQATT, CDR2 SNEGSKA, per germline (reference sequence). Trimming removed 4 bases at V and 5 bases at J, with 21 bases between. This CDR3 has 15 amino acids. CDR3 amino acids: CSATLGVPGENEQYF. The CDR3 region has the DNA TGCAGTGCTACCCTTGGGGTTCCCGGTGAGAACGAGCAGTACTTC.

Only a few counts were recorded for this clonotype. The chain recombines TRBV20-1 with TRBJ2-3, with D possibly matching TRBD2 (6 bases). The V gene's germline CDR1 is DFQATT and CDR2 SNEGSKA (reference sequence). The CDR3 extends over 14 amino acids. V lost 6 bases to trimming and J lost 6 bases, with 19 bases between them. CDR3: CSAPTRTGADTQYF. DNA for the CDR3: TGCAGTGCCCCCACGAGGACGGGAGCGGATACGCAGTATTTT.

The chain recombines TRBV5-1 with TRBJ2-7; D may be TRBD1 (6 bases). Germline CDR1 reads SGHRS; CDR2 reads YFSETQ. Trimming took off 3 bases at V and 4 bases at J, with 17 bases between the two ends. This CDR3 has 15 amino acids. Here the CDR3 DNA reads TGCGCCAGCAGCTCCCTGGACAGTACAAATTACGAGCAGTACTTC. Translating gives CASSSLDSTNYEQYF.

This chain uses TRBV20-1 with TRBJ2-3; the match to TRBD2 covers 9 bases. The CDR3 covers 14 residues. Germline V gene sequence: CDR1 DFQATT, CDR2 SNEGSKA (reference sequence). The V and J ends lost 5 bases and 0 bases, in that order; junction bases with no gene match: 3. CDR3 DNA sequence: TGCAGTGCTCTTAGCGGGGGAAGCACAGATACGCAGTATTTT. Protein: CSALSGGSTDTQYF.

As concerns this clonotype: A read error is possible here, since a much larger clone lies one base away. V is TRBV5-1 and J is TRBJ2-1; D might be TRBD2 (5 bases). The CDR3 extends over 16 amino acids. CDR1 and CDR2 (germline): SGHRS, YFSETQ. The CDR3 loop reads CDSSETSTSSYNEQFF. CDR3 nucleotide sequence: TGCGACAGCAGCGAGACCTCCACTAGCTCCTACAATGAGCAGTTCTTC.